The rows below give T cell receptor beta chains drawn from one sample of a study of technical replicates of blood from a handful of donors. Sequenced by immunoSEQ multiplex PCR; TCRdb stores in-frame clones only, minus some. The sample holds 85,000 to 100,000 clones, nearly 97% seen once. Sequencing was performed on T cells isolated from PBMCs. The receptors originated from a human donor in good health. CDR3s include the opening cysteine and the closing phenylalanine or tryptophan. Each record gives: V gene, J gene, clone size, D gene, CDR3 protein, CDR3 DNA. D genes are given only for firm matches. Some rows mark clone size as missing; the rest say once, few, many or name a class of expanded clone.

TRBV4-2	TRBJ2-1	NA	TRBD2	CASSRGSSGSNEQFF	TGTGCCAGCAGCCGAGGCTCTAGCGGGAGTAATGAGCAGTTCTTC
TRBV4-1	TRBJ1-1	NA	TRBD1	CASSHGPGTGKGNTEAFF	TGCGCCAGCAGCCACGGCCCCGGGACAGGGAAGGGGAACACTGAAGCTTTCTTT
TRBV9	TRBJ2-1	NA	NA	CASSVGGGQFF	TGTGCCAGCAGCGTAGGGGGAGGGCAGTTCTTC
TRBV6-5	TRBJ1-5	NA	TRBD1	CASSRTGTGELPQHF	TGTGCCAGCAGCCGAACCGGGACAGGGGAGCTGCCCCAGCATTTT
TRBV2	TRBJ1-1	many	NA	CASSEELLKGQNTEAFF	TGTGCCAGCAGTGAGGAACTTCTGAAGGGGCAGAACACTGAAGCTTTCTTT
TRBV6-6	TRBJ2-7	once	TRBD2	CASSYGTSGGYEQYF	TGTGCCAGCAGTTACGGGACTAGCGGGGGGTACGAGCAGTACTTC
TRBV25-1	TRBJ2-7	NA	TRBD2	CASRNPGLAGNYEQYF	TGTGCCAGCAGAAACCCGGGACTAGCGGGGAACTACGAGCAGTACTTC
TRBV2	TRBJ1-1	NA	NA	CASSDRAGYTEAFF	TGTGCCAGCAGTGATAGAGCAGGGTACACTGAAGCTTTCTTT
TRBV11-2	TRBJ1-5	NA	NA	CASSLSGDSNQPQHF	TGTGCCAGCAGCTTGAGCGGCGATAGCAATCAGCCCCAGCATTTT
TRBV6-1	TRBJ2-3	NA	TRBD1	CASIQMTGADTQYF	TGTGCCAGCATACAAATGACAGGGGCAGATACGCAGTATTTT
TRBV5-6	TRBJ2-7	NA	TRBD1	CASSTGTDFSYEQYF	TGTGCCAGCAGCACCGGGACAGATTTCTCCTACGAGCAGTACTTC
TRBV5-1	TRBJ1-4	NA	TRBD1	CASSFTGGRSEKLFF	TGCGCCAGCAGTTTCACAGGGGGTCGGAGTGAAAAACTGTTTTTT
TRBV11-3	TRBJ2-3	NA	TRBD2	CASSLVAGGTDTQYF	TGTGCCAGCAGCTTAGTTGCGGGGGGTACAGATACGCAGTATTTT
TRBV12-5	TRBJ1-5	NA	TRBD1	CASGPGTDKKTSNQPQHF	TGTGCTAGTGGCCCCGGGACAGACAAAAAGACCAGCAATCAGCCCCAGCATTTT
TRBV5-1	TRBJ1-1	once	TRBD1	CASSLEGGEAFF	TGCGCCAGCAGCTTAGAAGGGGGCGAAGCTTTCTTT
TRBV28	TRBJ2-6	NA	NA	CASSRLPGLGANVLTF	TGTGCCAGCAGCCGCCTACCAGGGCTTGGGGCCAACGTCCTGACTTTC
TRBV4-1	TRBJ2-7	NA	TRBD1	CASSPGTGPSYEQYF	TGCGCCAGCAGCCCAGGGACAGGGCCCTCCTACGAGCAGTACTTC
TRBV18	TRBJ1-6	NA	NA	CASSPEGANSPLHF	TGTGCCAGCTCACCGGAGGGTGCAAATTCACCCCTCCACTTT
TRBV27	TRBJ2-1	NA	NA	CASSLGSGARNEQFF	TGTGCCAGCAGTTTAGGGTCAGGGGCGCGGAATGAGCAGTTCTTC
TRBV6-5	TRBJ2-2	once	TRBD1	CASSYLTGESTGELFF	TGTGCCAGCAGTTACTTAACAGGGGAATCAACCGGGGAGCTGTTTTTT
TRBV9	TRBJ2-3	NA	NA	CASSPIDTQYF	TGTGCCAGCAGCCCAATAGATACGCAGTATTTT
TRBV28	TRBJ2-3	NA	TRBD2	CASSSSGGSTDTQYF	TGTGCCAGCAGTTCTAGCGGGGGCAGCACAGATACGCAGTATTTT
TRBV6-1	TRBJ2-7	NA	NA	CASRTHPRDYEQYF	TGTGCCAGCCGCACCCATCCGAGAGACTACGAGCAGTACTTC
TRBV5-4	TRBJ1-2	NA	NA	CASSLESRTANYGYTF	TGTGCCAGCAGCTTGGAATCCAGGACAGCCAACTATGGCTACACCTTC
TRBV28	TRBJ2-4	NA	TRBD1	CASGDRDSWAKNIQYF	TGTGCCAGCGGGGACCGGGACAGCTGGGCCAAAAACATTCAGTACTTC
TRBV11-2	TRBJ2-1	NA	TRBD2	CASSLVELAGEDEQFF	TGTGCCAGCAGCTTAGTAGAGCTAGCGGGAGAGGATGAGCAGTTCTTC
TRBV2	TRBJ1-1	once	NA	CASSPLGGANTEAFF	TGTGCCAGCAGTCCTCTGGGGGGGGCGAACACTGAAGCTTTCTTT
TRBV27	TRBJ2-7	NA	NA	CASSFITGELPYEQYF	TGTGCCAGCAGTTTCATAACGGGGGAGCTGCCCTACGAGCAGTACTTC
TRBV4-1	TRBJ2-5	NA	NA	CASSQENRIQETQYF	TGCGCCAGCAGCCAAGAAAACAGGATCCAAGAGACCCAGTACTTC
TRBV2	TRBJ1-2	once	NA	CASSGSLLWHNGYTF	TGTGCCAGCAGTGGTTCTTTACTATGGCACAATGGCTACACCTTC
TRBV5-8	TRBJ1-5	NA	TRBD1	CASSPGGSQPQHF	TGTGCCAGCAGTCCAGGGGGGTCACAGCCCCAGCATTTT
TRBV20-1	TRBJ2-1	NA	NA	CSGTTDNEQFF	TGCAGTGGCACTACGGACAATGAGCAGTTCTTC
TRBV27	TRBJ2-3	NA	NA	CASLSTDTQYF	TGTGCCAGTCTGAGTACAGATACGCAGTATTTT
TRBV7-6	TRBJ1-1	NA	TRBD1	CASSRTGGITEAFF	TGTGCCAGCAGCCGGACAGGGGGGATCACTGAAGCTTTCTTT
TRBV27	TRBJ1-5	NA	TRBD1	CASSLSGTGGNFNQPQHF	TGTGCCAGCAGTTTAAGCGGGACAGGGGGAAACTTCAATCAGCCCCAGCATTTT
TRBV12-5	TRBJ2-3	NA	NA	CASGPGLASSTDTQYF	TGTGCTAGTGGCCCGGGGCTAGCGTCTAGCACAGATACGCAGTATTTT
TRBV7-2	TRBJ1-1	NA	NA	CASSLVTGNTEAFF	TGTGCCAGCAGCTTAGTAACAGGGAACACTGAAGCTTTCTTT
TRBV7-9	TRBJ1-4	NA	TRBD1	CASSPGQGREKLFF	TGTGCCAGCAGCCCGGGACAGGGTCGGGAAAAACTGTTTTTT
TRBV7-9	TRBJ2-3	NA	NA	CASILEGIDTQYF	TGTGCCAGCATCCTGGAGGGGATAGATACGCAGTATTTT
TRBV6-1	TRBJ1-5	NA	NA	CASSVQGTRTQPQHF	TGTGCCAGCAGTGTCCAGGGCACGAGAACGCAGCCCCAGCATTTT
TRBV2	TRBJ2-3	NA	NA	CASSVDRGPDTQYF	TGTGCCAGCAGTGTTGACCGGGGTCCAGATACGCAGTATTTT
TRBV6-5	TRBJ1-2	NA	TRBD1	CASSSSTGMGGYTF	TGTGCCAGCAGTTCCTCGACAGGGATGGGTGGCTACACCTTC
TRBV27	TRBJ1-5	NA	TRBD1	CASSQGAPPYQPQHF	TGTGCCAGCTCCCAGGGGGCCCCCCCCTATCAGCCCCAGCATTTT
TRBV7-8	TRBJ1-1	NA	NA	CASSLRTVALVVTEAFF	TGTGCCAGCAGCTTACGGACAGTTGCGCTCGTCGTCACTGAAGCTTTCTTT
TRBV27	TRBJ2-3	NA	NA	CASSLDRDTDTQYF	TGTGCCAGCAGTTTAGACAGAGACACAGATACGCAGTATTTT
TRBV5-1	TRBJ2-2	NA	NA	CASTWQLDTGELFF	TGCGCCAGCACGTGGCAACTAGACACCGGGGAGCTGTTTTTT
TRBV11-2	TRBJ1-1	NA	NA	CASSNRSYTEAFF	TGTGCCAGCAGCAACCGGTCGTACACTGAAGCTTTCTTT
TRBV7-3	TRBJ2-1	NA	TRBD1	CASSLIPGQGYNEQFF	TGTGCCAGCAGCTTAATCCCGGGACAGGGTTACAATGAGCAGTTCTTC
TRBV28	TRBJ2-6	once	NA	CASLAYGGSPGANVLTF	TGTGCCAGCCTCGCCTATGGGGGGTCCCCCGGGGCCAACGTCCTGACTTTC
TRBV7-2	TRBJ1-2	NA	NA	CASSQLPAGNYGYTF	TGTGCCAGCAGTCAACTTCCCGCGGGGAACTATGGCTACACCTTC
TRBV25-1	TRBJ1-1	few	NA	CASSSSASGAFF	TGTGCCAGCAGTTCCTCGGCCTCAGGGGCTTTCTTT
TRBV7-9	TRBJ2-7	NA	TRBD1	CASSEGQGALKQYF	TGTGCCAGCAGCGAGGGACAGGGGGCGCTTAAGCAGTACTTC